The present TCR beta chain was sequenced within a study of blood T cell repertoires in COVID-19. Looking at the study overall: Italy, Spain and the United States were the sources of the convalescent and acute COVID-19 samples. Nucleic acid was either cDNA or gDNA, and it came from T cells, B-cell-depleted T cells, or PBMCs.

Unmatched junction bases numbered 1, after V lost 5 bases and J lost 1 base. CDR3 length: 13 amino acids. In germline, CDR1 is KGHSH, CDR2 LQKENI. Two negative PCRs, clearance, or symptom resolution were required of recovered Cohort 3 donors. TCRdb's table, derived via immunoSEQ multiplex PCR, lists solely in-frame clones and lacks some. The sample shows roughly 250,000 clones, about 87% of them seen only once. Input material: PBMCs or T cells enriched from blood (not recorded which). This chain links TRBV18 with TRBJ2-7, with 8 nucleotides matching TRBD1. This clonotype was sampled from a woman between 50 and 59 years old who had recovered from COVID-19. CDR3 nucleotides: TGTGCCAGCTCAGGACAGGGATCCTACGAGCAGTACTTC. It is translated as CASSGQGSYEQYF.